These 2 T cell receptor beta chains were all obtained from the same sample, sequenced in a study of T cell responses to AZD1222 COVID-19 vaccine. The assay was immunoSEQ multiplex PCR, and TCRdb's table has in-frame clones only and misses some. The top ten clones hold around 3% of a sample with roughly 150,000 clones, around nine tenths of them seen once. The material sequenced was peripheral blood, taken 28 days after the second AZD1222 dose. The receptors were gathered from an adult who received the AZD1222 COVID-19 vaccine.

Note on this clone: Other DNA variants within this sample encode the same CDR3. The rearrangement joins TRBV10-3 to TRBJ2-2; D is possibly TRBD1 or TRBD2 (5 bases each). V was pared by 3 bases and J by 2 bases, with 10 bases between. CDR1 is ENHRY and CDR2 is SYGVKD in the germline V gene. The CDR3 runs 15 residues. DNA for the CDR3: TGTGCCATCAGTGAATCGGGGACCAACACCGGGGAGCTGTTTTTT. Its translation: CAISESGTNTGELFF.

The rearrangement joins TRBV4-1 to TRBJ2-2; 7 bases are shared with TRBD2. Germline-derived CDR1 and CDR2 are MGHRA and YSYEKL. J lost 5 bases, V lost 6 bases, and 9 bases had no gene match. The CDR3 runs 15 residues. The CDR3 protein is CASRPVGRGTGELFF. The CDR3 DNA follows: TGCGCCAGCAGGCCAGTAGGGAGGGGAACCGGGGAGCTGTTTTTT.